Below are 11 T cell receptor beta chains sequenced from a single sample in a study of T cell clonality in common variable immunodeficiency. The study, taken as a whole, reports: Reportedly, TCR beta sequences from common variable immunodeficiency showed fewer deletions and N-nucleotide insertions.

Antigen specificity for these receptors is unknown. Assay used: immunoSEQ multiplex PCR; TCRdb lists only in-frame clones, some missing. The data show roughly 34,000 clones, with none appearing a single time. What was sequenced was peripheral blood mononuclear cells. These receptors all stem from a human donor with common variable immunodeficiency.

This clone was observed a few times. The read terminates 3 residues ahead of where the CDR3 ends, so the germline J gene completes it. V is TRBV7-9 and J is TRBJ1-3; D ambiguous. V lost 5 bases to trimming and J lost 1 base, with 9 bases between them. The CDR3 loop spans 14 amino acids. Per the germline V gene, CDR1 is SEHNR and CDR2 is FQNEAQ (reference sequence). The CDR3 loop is CASSAPRSGNTIYF. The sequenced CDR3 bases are TGTGCCAGCAGCGCTCCGAGGTCTGGAAACACC.

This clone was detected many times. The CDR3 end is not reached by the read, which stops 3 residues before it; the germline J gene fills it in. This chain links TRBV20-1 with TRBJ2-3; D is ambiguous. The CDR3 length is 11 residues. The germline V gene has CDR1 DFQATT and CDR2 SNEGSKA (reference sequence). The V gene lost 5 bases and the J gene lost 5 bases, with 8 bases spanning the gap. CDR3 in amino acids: CSALDQDTQYF. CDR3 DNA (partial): TGCAGTGCTCTAGACCAAGATACG.

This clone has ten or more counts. CDR3 region: CSAQGTGGTGELFF. CDR3 DNA, as far as it was read: TGCAGTGCGCAGGGGACAGGCGGCACCGGGGAG. V and J are TRBV20-1 and TRBJ2-2; 8 bases align to TRBD1. The read halts 3 residues ahead of the CDR3 end, with the missing end drawn from the germline J gene. This CDR3 spans 14 amino acids. V gave up 6 bases and J gave up 4 bases; unmatched junction bases: 7. CDR1 is DFQATT and CDR2 is SNEGSKA in the germline V gene (reference sequence).

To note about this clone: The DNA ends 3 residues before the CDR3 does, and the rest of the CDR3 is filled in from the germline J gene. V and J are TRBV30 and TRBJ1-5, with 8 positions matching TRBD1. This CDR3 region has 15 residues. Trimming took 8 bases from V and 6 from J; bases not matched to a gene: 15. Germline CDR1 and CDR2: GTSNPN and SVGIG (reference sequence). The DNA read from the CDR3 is TGTGCCAGTAGTACCGACAGGGGCCGCGGTCAGCCC. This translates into CASSTDRGRGQP. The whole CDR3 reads CASSTDRGRGQPQHF.

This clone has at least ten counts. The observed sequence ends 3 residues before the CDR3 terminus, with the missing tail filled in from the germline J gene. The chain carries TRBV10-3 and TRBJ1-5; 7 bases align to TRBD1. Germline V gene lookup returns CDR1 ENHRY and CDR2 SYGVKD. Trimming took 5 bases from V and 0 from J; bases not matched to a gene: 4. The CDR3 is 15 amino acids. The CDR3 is CAISPGQASNQPQHF. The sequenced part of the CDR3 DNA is TGTGCCATCAGTCCAGGACAGGCTAGCAATCAGCCC.

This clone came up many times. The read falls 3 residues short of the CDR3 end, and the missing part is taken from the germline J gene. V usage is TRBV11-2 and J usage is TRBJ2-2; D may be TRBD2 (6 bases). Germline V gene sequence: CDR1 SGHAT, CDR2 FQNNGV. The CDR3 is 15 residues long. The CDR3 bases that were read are TGTGCCAGCAGCTTAGAAAACGGGGGACGAGGAAAG. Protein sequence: CASSLENGGRGK. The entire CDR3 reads CASSLENGGRGKLFF. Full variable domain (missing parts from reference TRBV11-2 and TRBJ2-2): EAGVAQSPRYKIIEKRQSVAFWCNPISGHATLYWYQQILGQGPKLLIQFQNNGVVDDSQLPKDRFSAERLKGVDSTLKIQPAKLEDSAVYLCASSLENGGRGKLFFGEGSRLTVL.

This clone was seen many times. CDR3 DNA (partial): TGTGCCAGCAGTTTGGGGTTCCTGACTAGTAATGAG. Protein product: CASSLGFLTSNE. The full CDR3 reads CASSLGFLTSNEQFF. This chain uses TRBV27 with TRBJ2-1, with TRBD2 as a possible D gene (6 bases). The observed sequence ends 3 residues before the CDR3 terminus, with the missing tail filled in from the germline J gene. Trimming took 3 bases from V and 7 from J, leaving 16 bases between them. The germline gives CDR1 MNHEY, CDR2 SMNVEV (reference sequence). This CDR3 is built from 15 residues.

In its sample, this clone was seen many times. The sequenced CDR3 bases are TGCAGTGGAGCAGGGCTCATGAACACTGAA. It translates to CSGAGLMNTE. The full CDR3 is CSGAGLMNTEAFF. The chain has TRBV20-1 and TRBJ1-1, with D tentatively TRBD1 (5 bases). The read terminates 3 residues ahead of where the CDR3 ends, so the germline J gene completes it. Germline CDR1 and CDR2: DFQATT and SNEGSKA (reference sequence). This CDR3 has 13 residues. V was clipped by 7 bases and J by 0 bases, with 12 bases between them.

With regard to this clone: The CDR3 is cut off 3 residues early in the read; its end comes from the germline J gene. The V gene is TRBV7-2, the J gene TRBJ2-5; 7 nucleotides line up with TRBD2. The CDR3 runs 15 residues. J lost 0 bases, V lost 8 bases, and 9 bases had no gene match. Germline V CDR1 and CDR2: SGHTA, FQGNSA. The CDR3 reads CASGQGLTYQETQYF. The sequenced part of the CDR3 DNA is TGTGCCAGCGGCCAGGGACTAACGTACCAAGAGACC. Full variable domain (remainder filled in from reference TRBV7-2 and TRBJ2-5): GAGVSQSPSNKVTEKGKDVELRCDPISGHTALYWYRQSLGQGLEFLIYFQGNSAPDKSGLPSDRFSAERTGGSVSTLTIQRTQQEDSAVYLCASGQGLTYQETQYFGPGTRLLVL.

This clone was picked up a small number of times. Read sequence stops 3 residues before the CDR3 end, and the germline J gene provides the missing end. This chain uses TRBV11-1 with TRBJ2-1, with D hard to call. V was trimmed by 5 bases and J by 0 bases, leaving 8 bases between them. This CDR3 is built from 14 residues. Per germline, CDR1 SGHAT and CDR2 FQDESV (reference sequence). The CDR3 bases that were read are TGTGCCAGCAGCCCTGGTAGCTCCTACAATGAG. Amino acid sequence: CASSPGSSYNE. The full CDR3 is CASSPGSSYNEQFF.

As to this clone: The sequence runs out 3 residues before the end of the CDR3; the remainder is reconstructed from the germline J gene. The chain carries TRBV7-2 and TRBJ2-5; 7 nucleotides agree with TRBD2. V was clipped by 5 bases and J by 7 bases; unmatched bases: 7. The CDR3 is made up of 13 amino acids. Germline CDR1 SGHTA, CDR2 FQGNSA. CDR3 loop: CASSLTSPGTQYF. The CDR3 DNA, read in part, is TGTGCCAGCAGCCTGACTAGCCCGGGGACC.